These 28 T cell receptor beta chains were sequenced from one sample in a study of blood T cell repertoires in COVID-19. This table comes from immunoSEQ multiplex PCR, and its TCRdb copy is limited to in-frame clones, with some not included. This sample has about 410,000 clones; about 91% occur once, and the top ten carry around 1.5%. What was sequenced was peripheral blood. The receptor set was obtained from a middle-aged woman with COVID-19, enrolled during active disease.

The V and J genes are TRBV9 and TRBJ2-3, with 9 nucleotides matching TRBD2. The trim removed 1 base at V and 3 bases at J, leaving 6 bases unmatched. Germline V gene data show CDR1 as SGDLS and CDR2 as YYNGEE. The CDR3 sequence is 16 residues long. The CDR3 is CASSVSPGLATDTQYF. DNA for the CDR3: TGTGCCAGCAGCGTATCCCCGGGACTAGCAACAGATACGCAGTATTTT.

The chain recombines TRBV18 with TRBJ1-6, with 8 bases that match TRBD1. This CDR3 comprises 16 residues. Germline lookup yields CDR1 KGHSH and CDR2 LQKENI. Trimming took 3 bases from V and 6 from J; bases not matched to a gene: 7. The chain's CDR3 is CASSPSTGAGNSPLHF. CDR3 in DNA: TGTGCCAGCTCACCGTCGACAGGGGCGGGTAATTCACCCCTCCACTTT.

This clone was observed once. The gene calls are TRBV15 and TRBJ1-1; no definite D call. The CDR3 extends over 12 amino acids. Germline values: CDR1 LNHNV, CDR2 YYDKDF (reference sequence). V lost 8 bases, J lost 3 bases, and 10 bases lay in between. The CDR3 region has the DNA TGTGCCACCGGCGGGATCGACACTGAAGCTTTCTTT. This sequence encodes CATGGIDTEAFF.

The chain carries TRBV7-6 and TRBJ2-1; 9 bases map to TRBD2. Germline V lookup: CDR1 SGHVS, CDR2 FNYEAQ. This CDR3 has 15 residues. Trimming cost V 5 bases and J 6 bases; bases outside gene matches: 8. CDR3 amino acids: CASSRKERGVNEQFF. The CDR3 bases are TGTGCCAGCAGCCGTAAGGAGCGGGGGGTCAATGAGCAGTTCTTC.

The chain uses TRBV5-1 and TRBJ2-7; D is possibly TRBD1 (6 bases). The germline V gene has CDR1 SGHRS and CDR2 YFSETQ. Trimming shortened V by 0 bases and J by 2 bases, and 21 bases separated the two germline ends. The length of the CDR3 is 18 residues. CDR3 DNA: TGCGCCAGCAGCTTGGGGGCGATTGGGGGCACTATACCCTACGAGCAGTACTTC. It is translated as CASSLGAIGGTIPYEQYF.

This rearrangement joins TRBV4-1 to TRBJ2-6; 9 bases align to TRBD1. The germline V gene has CDR1 MGHRA and CDR2 YSYEKL. CDR3 length equals 19 residues. V gave up 2 bases and J gave up 1 base; unmatched junction bases: 9. CDR3 nucleotides: TGCGCCAGCAGCCAATTCCGGGACAGGGCTTTATCTGGGGCCAACGTCCTGACTTTC. Translating gives CASSQFRDRALSGANVLTF.

The rearrangement links TRBV28 to TRBJ1-4; possible D gene TRBD1, 5 bases. CDR3 length: 17 amino acids. From germline, CDR1 is MDHEN and CDR2 SYDVKM. V was shortened by 4 bases and J by 4 bases, with 19 bases between the two germline ends. The chain's CDR3 is CASSSITAQVINEKLFF. Here the CDR3 DNA reads TGTGCCAGCAGTTCCATAACCGCACAGGTTATTAATGAAAAACTGTTTTTT.

This clone was picked up a small number of times. The chain uses TRBV10-3 and TRBJ2-7; TRBD2 matches at 9 bases. J lost 5 bases, V lost 3 bases, and 8 bases had no gene match. Germline CDR1 is ENHRY and CDR2 is SYGVKD. There are 15 residues in the CDR3. CDR3 coding DNA: TGTGCCATCAGTGATCCCGGGACTAGCAGCGACGAGCAGTACTTC. It is translated as CAISDPGTSSDEQYF.

Here the CDR3 DNA reads TGTGCCAGCAAACCGGGACAGACAAACACCATATATTTT. Protein sequence: CASKPGQTNTIYF. The V call is TRBV2, the J call TRBJ1-3, with 7 bases identical to TRBD1. This CDR3 is built from 13 residues. The germline gives CDR1 SNHLY, CDR2 FYNNEI. J gave up 6 bases and V 7 bases, and 6 bases lay outside the gene matches.

V and J are TRBV7-9 and TRBJ1-1; tentative D call: TRBD1 (5 bases). The CDR3 totals 18 residues. Trimming removed 3 bases from V and 7 bases from J, with 27 bases in between. Germline CDR1 SEHNR, CDR2 FQNEAQ (reference sequence). CDR3 region: CASSFLSSGVRSSGEAFF. DNA for the CDR3: TGTGCCAGCAGCTTTTTGTCTTCGGGGGTTCGGTCCTCCGGTGAAGCTTTCTTT.

The chain joins TRBV19 to TRBJ2-7; a possible D gene is TRBD2 (5 bases). Germline CDR1 LNHDA, CDR2 SQIVND (reference sequence). V lost 5 bases to trimming and J lost 0 bases, with 11 bases between them. The length of the CDR3 is 14 residues. CDR3 sequence: CASSSRRSSYEQYF. In nucleotides, the CDR3 is TGTGCCAGTAGTTCCAGGAGGAGCTCCTACGAGCAGTACTTC.

The V and J genes are TRBV5-1 and TRBJ1-1; 7 positions agree with TRBD1. The germline V gene encodes CDR1 SGHRS and CDR2 YFSETQ. V trimming: 3 bases; J trimming: 6 bases; junction bases outside the gene matches: 20. The CDR3 has 18 amino acids. CDR3 loop: CASSSGRTGGSVWAEAFF. CDR3 DNA: TGCGCCAGCAGCTCCGGTAGGACAGGAGGTTCAGTGTGGGCTGAAGCTTTCTTT.

This chain links TRBV6-5 with TRBJ2-7; 10 bases are a match to TRBD2. Trimming took 6 bases from V and 3 from J; bases not matched to a gene: 8. This CDR3 is 15 amino acids long. The germline gives CDR1 MNHEY, CDR2 SVGAGI. In DNA, the CDR3 is TGTGCCAGCAGCCCCCAGCGGGGGGGTTACTACGAGCAGTACTTC. As protein: CASSPQRGGYYEQYF.

The chain combines TRBV6-5 with TRBJ2-5; weak D call: TRBD1 (6 bases). The germline gives CDR1 MNHEY, CDR2 SVGAGI. Trimming cost V 4 bases and J 1 base, with 10 bases left between them. This CDR3 is 14 amino acids long. The CDR3 DNA follows: TGTGCCAGCAGTTTCCGGGACACCCAAGAGACCCAGTACTTC. This encodes CASSFRDTQETQYF.

The J gene is TRBJ1-3, the V gene TRBV27; the match to TRBD1 covers 10 bases. The V and J ends lost 0 bases and 1 base, in that order; junction bases with no gene match: 3. The CDR3 loop spans 17 amino acids. Germline V gene data show CDR1 as MNHEY and CDR2 as SMNVEV (reference sequence). The CDR3 DNA is TGTGCCAGCAGTTTATCATGGGACAGGGGATCTGGAAACACCATATATTTT. This gives the protein CASSLSWDRGSGNTIYF.

This clone was counted a single time. The rearrangement links TRBV29-1 to TRBJ2-4; a weak D match, TRBD2 (5 bases). The CDR3 runs 15 residues. The germline gives CDR1 SQVTM, CDR2 ANQGSEA. Trimming removed 5 bases at V and 0 bases at J, with 14 bases between. CDR3 nucleotides: TGCAGCGTTCGAGAGGGAACGATAGCCAAAAACATTCAGTACTTC. This sequence encodes CSVREGTIAKNIQYF.

This chain uses TRBV9 with TRBJ1-1; 7 bases align to TRBD1. V gave up 0 bases and J gave up 4 bases; unmatched junction bases: 6. This CDR3 has 15 residues. CDR1 and CDR2 (germline): SGDLS, YYNGEE. The CDR3 region is CASSVEGARTTEAFF. In DNA, the CDR3 is TGTGCCAGCAGCGTAGAGGGGGCGCGGACCACTGAAGCTTTCTTT.

The rearrangement joins TRBV7-9 to TRBJ2-6; 8 nucleotides agree with TRBD2. Germline lookup yields CDR1 SEHNR and CDR2 FQNEAQ (reference sequence). The CDR3 runs 17 residues. V was pared by 7 bases and J by 0 bases, with 8 bases of the junction left unmatched. The CDR3 DNA reads as TGTGCCAGCAAATTCGGGGGGGACCACTCTGGGGCCAACGTCCTGACTTTC. Its protein is CASKFGGDHSGANVLTF.

The chain recombines TRBV28 with TRBJ1-2; 11 bases are a match to TRBD1. Germline values: CDR1 MDHEN, CDR2 SYDVKM. CDR3 length: 16 residues. The junction had 10 bases not matched to a gene; V was cut back by 6 bases and J by 4 bases. The CDR3 DNA follows: TGTGCCAGCAGACCAGGACAGGGGGCAATAGGCTATGGCTACACCTTC. Translated, it gives CASRPGQGAIGYGYTF.

The rearrangement links TRBV5-1 to TRBJ1-2; perhaps TRBD1 as D (5 bases). Trimming took off 7 bases at V and 7 bases at J, with 20 bases between the two ends. The germline V gene has CDR1 SGHRS and CDR2 YFSETQ. The CDR3 runs to 14 residues. DNA for the CDR3: TGCGCCAGCGGTGAGAGGGGAGGGAGTGTTGGCTACACCTTC. Amino acid sequence: CASGERGGSVGYTF.

This clone appeared once. This chain joins TRBV19 and TRBJ1-1, with 7 nucleotides matching TRBD1. The CDR3 is 17 amino acids. CDR1 and CDR2 (germline): LNHDA, SQIVND (reference sequence). V was pared by 5 bases and J by 6 bases, with 18 bases of the junction left unmatched. CDR3 residues: CASSGVQGVSVGAEAFF. CDR3 DNA: TGTGCCAGTAGTGGGGTCCAGGGGGTGAGCGTCGGCGCTGAAGCTTTCTTT.

CDR3 nucleotides: TGTGCCAGCCACCAGACGCCGACAGGAGCTTTCTTT. Its translation: CASHQTPTGAFF. The rearrangement links TRBV2 to TRBJ1-1; D possibly corresponds to TRBD1 (6 bases). Germline V lookup: CDR1 SNHLY, CDR2 FYNNEI. The CDR3 extends over 12 amino acids. The V and J ends lost 8 bases and 10 bases respectively, with 17 bases between them.

The chain carries TRBV3-1 (or the pseudogene TRBV3-2) and TRBJ2-5, with 14 bases matching TRBD2. The CDR3 extends over 19 amino acids. Per the germline V gene, CDR1 is LGHDT and CDR2 is YNNKEL (reference sequence). V dropped 2 bases and J dropped 2; count of bases not matched to a gene: 10. The CDR3 DNA is TGTGCCAGCAGCCAATACCCGGGACTAGCGGGAGTCGGGCAAGAGACCCAGTACTTC. It codes for CASSQYPGLAGVGQETQYF.

CDR3 DNA sequence: TGTGCCAGCAGCTTAGCCGGACAGACCACTGAAGCTTTCTTT. This translates into CASSLAGQTTEAFF. The rearrangement uses TRBV7-9 and TRBJ1-1; perhaps TRBD1 as D (6 bases). Trimming pared 0 bases from V and 4 bases from J, leaving 9 bases between. Germline CDR1 is SEHNR and CDR2 is FQNEAQ (reference sequence). CDR3 length: 14 amino acids.

The chain combines TRBV6-4 with TRBJ2-1; 10 bases fit TRBD2. V lost 4 bases to trimming and J lost 8 bases; unmatched junction nucleotides: 5. CDR3 length: 14 residues. Per the germline V gene, CDR1 is MRHNA and CDR2 is SNTAGT. CDR3 loop: CASSASGGKDEQFF. In DNA, the CDR3 is TGTGCCAGCAGTGCTAGCGGGGGAAAGGATGAGCAGTTCTTC.

This rearrangement joins TRBV2 to TRBJ1-4; unclear D gene. Trimming left V 6 bases short and J 8 bases short, with 16 bases between. This CDR3 contains 14 residues. Germline V CDR1 and CDR2: SNHLY, FYNNEI. This chain's CDR3 is CASSPNAGAEKLFF. The CDR3 region has the DNA TGTGCCAGCAGCCCTAACGCGGGAGCCGAAAAACTGTTTTTT.

This chain joins TRBV5-1 and TRBJ2-1, with D perhaps TRBD1 (6 bases). Germline V gives CDR1 SGHRS, CDR2 YFSETQ. The CDR3 consists of 14 residues. V was clipped by 4 bases and J by 9 bases, with 17 bases between them. CDR3: CASSDTGSDSEQFF. The CDR3 DNA follows: TGCGCCAGCAGCGACACAGGGAGTGATAGTGAGCAGTTCTTC.

The chain links TRBV3-1 (or the pseudogene TRBV3-2) to TRBJ1-5; D is perhaps TRBD1 (5 bases). Trimming cost V 1 base and J 4 bases, with 11 bases left between them. The CDR3 spans 15 residues. Germline V gene sequence: CDR1 LGHDT, CDR2 YNNKEL (reference sequence). CDR3 region: CASSQVLEGNQPQHF. The CDR3 DNA follows: TGTGCCAGCAGCCAAGTACTGGAGGGGAATCAGCCCCAGCATTTT.